Presented here are 13 T cell receptor beta chains from one specimen sequenced in a study of cytomegalovirus exposure and HLA in healthy donors. Both 60 Vbeta primers and 13 Jbeta primers went into the PCR. Data came from immunoSEQ multiplex PCR; TCRdb stores just in-frame clones and leaves some out. This specimen shows roughly 120,000 clones; the ten leading clones hold 3% to 4.5%. Sequencing was carried out using PBMCs. These receptors originate from a man in his late teens or twenties in good health and CMV-seronegative.

The rearrangement uses TRBV7-2 and TRBJ1-2; 9 positions agree with TRBD1. This CDR3 is built from 16 residues. J gave up 7 bases and V 1 base, and 10 bases lay outside the gene matches. Germline lookup yields CDR1 SGHTA and CDR2 FQGNSA. This CDR3 reads CASSLETALTGGGYTF. The CDR3 DNA reads TGTGCCAGCAGCTTAGAAACGGCACTGACAGGGGGTGGCTACACCTTC.

The chain links TRBV2 to TRBJ1-2; the D gene is possibly TRBD1 (5 bases). The germline V gene has CDR1 SNHLY and CDR2 FYNNEI. The CDR3 is 14 amino acids. Trimming left V 2 bases short and J 4 bases short, with 11 bases between. The CDR3 here is CASSEIGGVYGYTF. In DNA form, the CDR3 reads TGTGCCAGCAGTGAAATTGGAGGGGTCTATGGCTACACCTTC.

The rearrangement links TRBV6-5 to TRBJ1-5; tentatively, D is TRBD1 (5 bases). CDR3 size: 15 residues. V was shortened by 0 bases and J by 1 base, with 7 bases between the two germline ends. Germline assignment: CDR1 MNHEY and CDR2 SVGAGI. The CDR3 sequence: CASSYSRTSNQPQHF. The CDR3 DNA reads as TGTGCCAGCAGTTACTCTAGGACAAGCAATCAGCCCCAGCATTTT.

V is TRBV7-6 and J is TRBJ2-2, with D hard to call. The CDR3 spans 15 residues. In germline, CDR1 is SGHVS, CDR2 FNYEAQ. Trimming removed 5 bases at V and 4 bases at J, with 14 bases between. CDR3 DNA: TGTGCCAGCAGCCCCAATCGCGCGGCCACCGGGGAGCTGTTTTTT. It translates to CASSPNRAATGELFF.

The chain uses TRBV21-1 and TRBJ2-3; TRBD2 is the table's D call and was not checked against the DNA. TRBV21-1 is classified as a pseudogene. The CDR3 is 14 amino acids. As DNA, the CDR3 is TGTGCCAGCAGCAAAGGTACTTTGACAGATACGCAGTATTTT. This translates into CASSKGTLTDTQYF.

The chain uses TRBV9 and TRBJ1-1; D ambiguous. From germline, CDR1 is SGDLS and CDR2 YYNGEE. The germline V and J ends were trimmed by 4 bases and 1 base, with 14 bases remaining between them. The CDR3 length is 15 residues. CDR3 nucleotides: TGTGCCAGCAGCTATTCCGGGTCGCCGAACACTGAAGCTTTCTTT. Translation: CASSYSGSPNTEAFF.

V gene TRBV7-9 combines with J gene TRBJ2-7; tentatively, D is TRBD1 (6 bases). CDR1 is SEHNR, CDR2 FQNEAQ, per germline (reference sequence). The V end lost 5 bases, the J end lost 7 bases, and 21 bases lay between the germline ends. There are 15 residues in the CDR3. This chain's CDR3 is CASSNGQPTSGEQYF. In nucleotides, the CDR3 is TGTGCCAGCAGCAACGGACAGCCAACGTCGGGGGAGCAGTACTTC.

The chain has TRBV4-2 and TRBJ2-5, with TRBD2 matching 9 bases. Germline V lookup: CDR1 LGHNA, CDR2 YNFKEQ. With 4 bases clipped from V and 5 bases from J, the junction kept 11 bases outside the gene matches. This CDR3 comprises 16 residues. CDR3 in DNA: TGTGCCAGCAGCCCCGGGACTAGCTACGTAGGGGAGACCCAGTACTTC. Translating gives CASSPGTSYVGETQYF.

The chain carries TRBV7-9 and TRBJ1-1; a possible D gene is TRBD1 (5 bases). The CDR3 runs to 13 residues. CDR1 is SEHNR and CDR2 is FQNEAQ in the germline V gene (reference sequence). The V end lost 8 bases, the J end lost 4 bases, and 14 bases lay between the germline ends. The CDR3, as DNA: TGTGCCAGCGATGGGGCCGGTTTCACTGAAGCTTTCTTT. Its protein is CASDGAGFTEAFF.

The chain recombines TRBV6-1 with TRBJ1-5; D is uncertain. Germline-derived CDR1 and CDR2 are MNHNS and SASEGT. The germline V and J ends were trimmed by 2 bases and 7 bases, with 12 bases remaining between them. CDR3 length: 14 residues. CDR3 residues: CASSEMGRRQPQHF. The DNA for the CDR3 is TGTGCCAGCAGTGAAATGGGGAGGCGGCAGCCCCAGCATTTT.

The chain uses TRBV9 and TRBJ1-2; the D is unclear. V was shortened by 7 bases and J by 6 bases, with 13 bases between the two germline ends. From germline, CDR1 is SGDLS and CDR2 YYNGEE. The CDR3 sequence is 12 residues long. The CDR3 protein is CASRSGYDGYTF. CDR3 DNA: TGTGCCAGCCGGTCGGGGTACGATGGCTACACCTTC.

The chain uses TRBV7-9 and TRBJ2-3, with 10 bases matching TRBD1. V lost 3 bases to trimming and J lost 2 bases; unmatched junction nucleotides: 2. Germline V lookup: CDR1 SEHNR, CDR2 FQNEAQ (reference sequence). This CDR3 comprises 15 residues. The CDR3 coding sequence is TGTGCCAGCAGCTTTGGGACAGGGGACACAGATACGCAGTATTTT. As protein: CASSFGTGDTDTQYF. Looking up the rest from reference TRBV7-9 and TRBJ2-3 gives the full variable domain: DTGVSQNPRHKITKRGQNVTFRCDPISEHNRLYWYRQTLGQGPEFLTYFQNEAQLEKSRLLSDRFSAERPKGSFSTLEIQRTEQGDSAMYLCASSFGTGDTDTQYFGPGTRLTVL.

This rearrangement joins TRBV7-2 to TRBJ2-5, with 13 bases identical to TRBD2. Germline CDR1 reads SGHTA; CDR2 reads FQGNSA. With 4 bases clipped from V and 4 bases from J, the junction kept 9 bases outside the gene matches. The CDR3 sequence is 17 residues long. CDR3 DNA sequence: TGTGCCAGCAGCTCAAATCCGGGACTAGCGGGAATAGAGACCCAGTACTTC. Its translation is CASSSNPGLAGIETQYF.